Presented here are 5 T cell receptor beta chains from one specimen sequenced in a study of CD8 T cells in ankylosing spondylitis. TCRdb redid the calling of the 5' RACE reads with MiXCR, one entry per CDR3 protein. The table shows about 270,000 distinct CDR3 sequences, with under 35% occurring only once. The sample was blood, either unsorted or a sorted T cell fraction (not recorded which). These receptors were obtained from a male donor with ankylosing spondylitis or in good health (not recorded which).

This sequence joins TRBV27 and TRBJ2-7; TRBD2 is a possible D gene (5 bases). Germline loops: CDR1 MNHEY, CDR2 SMNVEV (reference sequence). There are 15 residues in the CDR3. The V end lost 5 bases, the J end lost 2 bases, and 16 bases lay between the germline ends. The CDR3 here is CASSRRAGLAYEQYF. CDR3 sequence (DNA): TGTGCCAGCAGTAGGAGAGCAGGACTGGCCTACGAGCAGTACTTC.

The chain carries TRBV20-1 and TRBJ1-4, with TRBD1 matching over 9 bases. This CDR3 comprises 15 residues. Germline V gene lookup returns CDR1 DFQATT and CDR2 SNEGSKA (reference sequence). V was clipped by 5 bases and J by 7 bases; unmatched bases: 11. The CDR3 DNA sequence: TGCAGTGCTCCCACAGGGGGCGCTTTCAGTGAAAAACTGTTTTTT. As protein: CSAPTGGAFSEKLFF.

This sequence joins TRBV7-8 and TRBJ2-5, with 8 bases fitting TRBD1. V was pared by 2 bases and J by 5 bases, with 7 bases of the junction left unmatched. Per germline, CDR1 SGHVS and CDR2 FQNEAQ. This CDR3 is built from 15 residues. In DNA form, the CDR3 reads TGTGCCAGCAGCTTAAGAGACAGGGGTGGGGAGACCCAGTACTTC. It encodes CASSLRDRGGETQYF.

This clonotype turned up a few times. This rearrangement joins TRBV20-1 to TRBJ2-7; perhaps TRBD2 as D (5 bases). The CDR3 covers 11 residues. Per germline, CDR1 DFQATT and CDR2 SNEGSKA (reference sequence). Trimming took 3 bases from V and 7 from J, leaving 10 bases between them. Written as DNA, the CDR3 is TGCAGTGCTAGCTGGAGAGGGGAGCAGTACTTC. Translating it yields CSASWRGEQYF.

The V gene is TRBV11-2, the J gene TRBJ1-2; D gene ambiguous. The CDR3 runs to 14 residues. The ends were cut back, 1 base at V and 4 bases at J, with 10 bases in the middle. CDR1 and CDR2 from the germline V gene are SGHAT and FQNNGV. DNA for the CDR3: TGTGCCAGCAGCTTAGGCAGACTTGCCTATGGCTACACCTTC. This translates into CASSLGRLAYGYTF. The full variable domain, with the rest looked up from reference TRBV11-2 and TRBJ1-2, is EAGVAQSPRYKIIEKRQSVAFWCNPISGHATLYWYQQILGQGPKLLIQFQNNGVVDDSQLPKDRFSAERLKGVDSTLKIQPAKLEDSAVYLCASSLGRLAYGYTFGSGTRLTVV.